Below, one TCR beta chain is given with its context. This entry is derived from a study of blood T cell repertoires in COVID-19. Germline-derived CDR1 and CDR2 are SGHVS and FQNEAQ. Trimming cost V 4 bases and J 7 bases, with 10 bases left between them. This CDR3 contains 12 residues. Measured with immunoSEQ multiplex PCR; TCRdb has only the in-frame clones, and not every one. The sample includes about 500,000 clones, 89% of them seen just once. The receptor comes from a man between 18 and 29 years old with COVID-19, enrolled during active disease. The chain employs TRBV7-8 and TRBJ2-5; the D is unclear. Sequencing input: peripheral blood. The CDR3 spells CASSSVSGTQYF. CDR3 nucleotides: TGTGCCAGCAGCTCGGTCTCGGGGACCCAGTACTTC.